The entry below describes one T cell receptor (beta chain). The antigen is unknown. This entry comes from a study of T cell responses to AZD1222 COVID-19 vaccine. As for the study in general: Some second doses came at about 4 weeks and others at about 12 weeks; these were pooled.

Broader study findings: The donor cohort was predominantly white British with a female majority, and clonal diversity may have been underestimated. As reported, nearly half of all spike-specific TCRs target variant regions that are unmutated. Spike-specific TCR breadth and depth both grew after two AZD1222 doses.

Profiled with immunoSEQ multiplex PCR; TCRdb holds only in-frame clones, not every one. The table records some 200,000 clones, roughly 91% of them present only once. The specimen comprised peripheral blood, sampled on day 0 of AZD1222 vaccination. The receptor was derived from an adult in good health.

As DNA, the CDR3 is TGTGCCACCAGCAGAGAAGCCTCTGGGGCCAACGTCCTGACTTTC. Translated, it gives CATSREASGANVLTF. The chain recombines TRBV15 with TRBJ2-6; D is ambiguous. Germline V CDR1 and CDR2: LNHNV, YYDKDF (reference sequence). The CDR3 has 15 amino acids. V was trimmed by 0 bases and J by 0 bases, leaving 3 bases between them. Full variable domain (missing parts from reference TRBV15 and TRBJ2-6): DAMVIQNPRYQVTQFGKPVTLSCSQTLNHNVMYWYQQKSSQAPKLLFHYYDKDFNNEADTPDNFQSRRPNTSFCFLDIRSPGLGDTAMYLCATSREASGANVLTFGAGSRLTVL.